This TCR beta chain was captured by sequencing in a study of blood T cell repertoires in COVID-19. Study-wide background: Samples representing acute and convalescent COVID-19 were sourced from the United States, Italy and Spain. Sample material is recorded as cDNA or gDNA derived from T cells, B-cell-depleted T cells, or PBMCs.

The Seattle patients, enrolled during active infection, were followed longitudinally. Original processing notes: Amplification from reference gene primers served as the basis for estimated nucleated cell counts. Libraries were prepared by immunoSEQ multiplex PCR; TCRdb keeps only in-frame clonotypes and omits some of them. That table furnishes V, J and clone size, whereas the DNA furnished D and trimming. The sample has 150,000 to 200,000 clones, around nine tenths seen once; the top ten hold 10%. The germline CDR1 and CDR2 sequences are DFQATT and SNEGSKA (reference sequence). The CDR3 is made up of 11 amino acids.

The receptor was derived from a woman aged 65 to 85 with COVID-19, enrolled during active disease. The chain recombines TRBV20-1 with TRBJ2-7, with no clear D. The sequenced sample consisted of peripheral blood. In DNA form, the CDR3 reads TGCAGGGGCAAAAGCTCCTACGAGCAGTACTTC. Its protein is CRGKSSYEQYF.